What follows are 21 T cell receptor beta chains derived from one specimen sequenced in a study of CD8 T cells in Susac syndrome. RNA, at roughly 0.45 to 1 ug, was reverse transcribed with random hexamers. MiXCR was run by TCRdb on the immunoSEQ multiplex PCR reads, yielding one entry per CDR3 protein. The sample has under 550,000 distinct CDR3 sequences, 75% to 90% seen once. Source material: CD8+ T cells from PBMCs. The receptors here all came from a human donor with multiple sclerosis.

The chain joins TRBV5-1 to TRBJ2-7; D gene uncertain. With 0 bases removed from V and 1 base from J, the gap between germline ends came to 8 bases. This CDR3 spans 14 amino acids. The germline gives CDR1 SGHRS, CDR2 YFSETQ. In DNA form, the CDR3 reads TGCGCCAGCAGCTTGGCCTCGGATTCCTACGAGCAGTACTTC. Its protein product is CASSLASDSYEQYF.

V gene TRBV14 combines with J gene TRBJ1-5; D call uncertain. Trimming left V 1 base short and J 4 bases short, with 2 bases between. The CDR3 has 12 amino acids. Germline-derived CDR1 and CDR2 are SGHDN and FVKESK. The CDR3 bases are TGTGCCAGCAGCCAAGCTAATCAGCCCCAGCATTTT. Translated, it gives CASSQANQPQHF.

V and J are TRBV5-1 and TRBJ2-7; 8 bases agree with TRBD2. Trimming at V came to 3 bases and at J to 0 bases, leaving 5 bases not matched to a gene. Germline assignment: CDR1 SGHRS and CDR2 YFSETQ. The CDR3 spans 15 residues. For the CDR3, the DNA is TGCGCCAGCAGCTCTAGCGGGCCCAGCTCCTACGAGCAGTACTTC. As protein: CASSSSGPSSYEQYF.

The rearrangement links TRBV29-1 to TRBJ2-5; a weak D match, TRBD2 (5 bases). The V gene's germline CDR1 is SQVTM and CDR2 ANQGSEA. The length of the CDR3 is 16 residues. V lost 0 bases to trimming and J lost 2 bases, with 16 bases between them. The CDR3 bases are TGCAGCGTTGAAGATCCAAGTAGGGAGTCACAAGAGACCCAGTACTTC. Translating gives CSVEDPSRESQETQYF.

This clonotype was detected only once. The CDR3 DNA follows: TGTGCCTGGAGTGTACCATGGGGGCAGGATAGGCGTTTAGACACCGGGGAGCTGTTTTTT. Protein product: CAWSVPWGQDRRLDTGELFF. The chain uses TRBV30 and TRBJ2-2; D may be TRBD1 (6 bases). V gave up 0 bases and J gave up 3 bases, with 26 bases separating them. Germline V lookup: CDR1 GTSNPN, CDR2 SVGIG (reference sequence). CDR3 length: 20 residues.

This chain links TRBV30 with TRBJ2-1; a possible D gene is TRBD1 (6 bases). Per the germline V gene, CDR1 is GTSNPN and CDR2 is SVGIG (reference sequence). This CDR3 is 12 amino acids long. V was pared by 3 bases and J by 9 bases, with 12 bases between. The CDR3 sequence is CAWSTGNGEQFF. In nucleotides, the CDR3 is TGTGCCTGGAGCACAGGGAATGGTGAGCAGTTCTTC.

V and J are TRBV7-9 and TRBJ1-1; perhaps TRBD1 as D (5 bases). The CDR3 has 15 amino acids. V was pared by 2 bases and J by 4 bases, with 14 bases between. Germline V CDR1 and CDR2: SEHNR, FQNEAQ (reference sequence). The CDR3 loop reads CASSLKKAGLTEAFF. The CDR3 DNA is TGTGCCAGCAGCTTAAAAAAGGCAGGGCTCACTGAAGCTTTCTTT.

This chain joins TRBV27 and TRBJ1-5; tentative D call: TRBD1 (5 bases). Germline V gene lookup returns CDR1 MNHEY and CDR2 SMNVEV (reference sequence). This CDR3 spans 15 amino acids. The ends were cut back, 6 bases at V and 0 bases at J, with 12 bases in the middle. CDR3 region: CASSTGTLSNQPQHF. Written as DNA, the CDR3 is TGTGCCAGCAGCACCGGGACGCTTAGCAATCAGCCCCAGCATTTT.

The chain couples TRBV11-3 to TRBJ2-2; maybe TRBD2 (6 bases). Trimming stripped 1 base from V and 1 base from J, with 16 bases between. Per the germline V gene, CDR1 is SGHNT and CDR2 is YENEEA. The CDR3 spans 18 residues. The CDR3 sequence: CASSLGAGNTLNTGELFF. The CDR3 nucleotides read TGTGCCAGCAGCTTAGGGGCGGGAAACACCCTGAACACCGGGGAGCTGTTTTTT.

This sequence joins TRBV6-1 and TRBJ1-3, with a tentative D call TRBD1 (5 bases). V was clipped by 2 bases and J by 3 bases, with 11 bases between them. The CDR3 runs to 15 residues. Germline-derived CDR1 and CDR2 are MNHNS and SASEGT. DNA of the CDR3: TGTGCCAGCAGTGAAAACAGGATGCGTGGAAACACCATATATTTT. This encodes CASSENRMRGNTIYF.

The V and J genes are TRBV10-3 and TRBJ1-5; D is ambiguous. Per the germline V gene, CDR1 is ENHRY and CDR2 is SYGVKD. V lost 6 bases and J 5 bases, leaving 11 bases between the germline ends. CDR3 length equals 13 residues. CDR3 region: CAIRSQGDQPQHF. DNA for the CDR3: TGTGCCATCAGATCCCAAGGAGATCAGCCCCAGCATTTT.

The genes are TRBV29-1 and TRBJ2-7; TRBD1 or TRBD2 may be the D gene (5 bases each). The CDR3 loop spans 12 amino acids. The germline gives CDR1 SQVTM, CDR2 ANQGSEA. V was pared by 6 bases and J by 3 bases, with 12 bases between. CDR3: CSVEGTDYEQYF. The CDR3 DNA reads as TGCAGCGTCGAGGGGACCGACTACGAGCAGTACTTC.

This sequence joins TRBV29-1 and TRBJ2-1, with 7 bases aligning to TRBD1. This CDR3 is 14 amino acids long. V was pared by 1 base and J by 6 bases, with 6 bases of the junction left unmatched. CDR1 and CDR2 (germline): SQVTM, ANQGSEA. CDR3 nucleotide sequence: TGCAGCGTTGAAGTACAGGGGATGGGCAATGAGCAGTTCTTC. Translating it yields CSVEVQGMGNEQFF.

The chain carries TRBV9 and TRBJ2-1, with D possibly TRBD2 on 5 matching bases. The CDR3 covers 11 residues. The V gene's germline CDR1 is SGDLS and CDR2 YYNGEE. V lost 2 bases to trimming and J lost 8 bases, with 5 bases between them. The CDR3: CASSVEDEQFF. CDR3 bases: TGTGCCAGCAGCGTGGAGGATGAGCAGTTCTTC.

The chain employs TRBV6-1 and TRBJ1-5; D not resolved. The CDR3 runs to 15 residues. Germline V CDR1 and CDR2: MNHNS, SASEGT. V lost 4 bases and J 0 bases, leaving 10 bases between the germline ends. CDR3 DNA: TGTGCCAGCAGTGTTGGGCCCATTAGCAATCAGCCCCAGCATTTT. Translated: CASSVGPISNQPQHF.

This clonotype was seen a handful of times. This chain uses TRBV7-3 with TRBJ2-3; D unresolved. Germline V gene sequence: CDR1 SGHTA, CDR2 FQGTGA. The CDR3 totals 14 residues. The V end was cut by 3 bases, the J end by 4 bases, with 11 bases between. This chain's CDR3 is CASSFGQAADTQYF. CDR3 DNA sequence: TGTGCCAGCAGCTTTGGGCAGGCAGCAGATACGCAGTATTTT.

The chain joins TRBV10-3 to TRBJ1-2, with D maybe TRBD1 (6 bases). With 0 bases removed from V and 1 base from J, the gap between germline ends came to 9 bases. This CDR3 has 15 residues. Germline V gene sequence: CDR1 ENHRY, CDR2 SYGVKD. CDR3 sequence (DNA): TGTGCCATCAGTGAGTCCCAGGGGAGTAACTATGGCTACACCTTC. Its translation: CAISESQGSNYGYTF.

The chain recombines TRBV4-1 with TRBJ1-1; maybe TRBD1 (5 bases). Germline-derived CDR1 and CDR2 are MGHRA and YSYEKL. The germline V and J ends were trimmed by 1 base and 5 bases, with 14 bases remaining between them. This CDR3 has 15 amino acids. CDR3 amino acids: CASSQGVGGVTEAFF. Written as DNA, the CDR3 is TGCGCCAGCAGCCAAGGGGTAGGAGGGGTGACTGAAGCTTTCTTT.

The CDR3 bases are TGTGCCAGCAGTGCCCCCGGGGCCACAACTAATGAAAAACTGTTTTTT. This codes for CASSAPGATTNEKLFF. The chain links TRBV28 to TRBJ1-4, with a tentative D call TRBD1 (5 bases). Germline values: CDR1 MDHEN, CDR2 SYDVKM. The CDR3 length is 16 residues. V lost 5 bases and J lost 0, with 13 bases in between.

This sequence joins TRBV5-1 and TRBJ2-3; TRBD1 aligns across 7 bases. The CDR3 loop spans 16 amino acids. The germline gives CDR1 SGHRS, CDR2 YFSETQ. V gave up 4 bases and J gave up 0 bases; unmatched junction bases: 8. DNA of the CDR3: TGCGCCAGCAGCCCGGGACAGACAACTAGCACAGATACGCAGTATTTT. It is translated as CASSPGQTTSTDTQYF.

This chain connects TRBV6-4 to TRBJ2-1; 11 nucleotides line up with TRBD2. This CDR3 has 16 amino acids. CDR1 MRHNA and CDR2 SNTAGT come from the germline V gene. Trimming cost V 1 base and J 4 bases; bases outside gene matches: 3. The CDR3: CASSDFASGGYNEQFF. In DNA form, the CDR3 reads TGTGCCAGCAGTGACTTCGCTAGCGGGGGGTACAATGAGCAGTTCTTC.